Listed below are T cell receptor beta chains from one sample, sequenced in a study of sequential checkpoint blockade in melanoma. TCRdb keeps only in-frame clones here, not all; method: immunoSEQ multiplex PCR. The profile covers more than 10,000 clones, with about 30% appearing a single time and over 25% taken by the ten largest. Here the sequenced sample was tumor tissue (inferred from file names), taken from a patient given nivolumab and ipilimumab in sequence. All receptors come from a human donor with melanoma. Each CDR3 is given with its conserved first and last residue. D genes are given only for firm matches. Clone size is given for some rows only: seen once, a few or many times, or a class if the clone is expanded.

v_call	d_call	j_call	clone_size	cdr3_aa	cdr3_nt
TRBV5-1	TRBD1	TRBJ1-6	.	CASSMTGGLYNSPLHF	TGCGCCAGCAGCATGACAGGGGGCCTGTATAATTCACCCCTCCACTTT
TRBV5-8	TRBD1	TRBJ1-2	few	CASSPWDRGSSYGYTF	TGCGCCAGCAGCCCTTGGGACAGGGGTAGTAGCTATGGCTACACCTTC
TRBV9	TRBD1	TRBJ1-2	few	CASSPTGTIFGYTF	TGTGCCAGCAGCCCGACAGGGACCATTTTTGGCTACACCTTC
TRBV5-1	TRBD1	TRBJ1-1	.	CASSMTGLNTEAFF	TGCGCCAGCAGCATGACAGGGCTGAACACTGAAGCTTTCTTT
TRBV6-8	.	TRBJ1-4	few	CASSYSRGDIEKLFF	TGTGCCAGCAGTTACTCGAGGGGCGATATTGAAAAACTGTTTTTT
TRBV19	.	TRBJ2-2	few	CASSKINTGELFF	TGTGCCAGTAGTAAGATTAACACCGGGGAGCTGTTTTTT
TRBV11-3	.	TRBJ2-5	medium-sized	CASSLGHGQETQYF	TGTGCCAGCAGCTTAGGACACGGCCAAGAGACCCAGTACTTC
TRBV6-8	.	TRBJ2-1	medium-sized	CASSGGWGNEQFF	TGTGCCAGCAGCGGTGGGTGGGGCAATGAGCAGTTCTTC
TRBV6-8	.	TRBJ2-1	many	CASSRLAVSYNEQFF	TGTGCCAGCAGCCGTCTAGCTGTTTCCTACAATGAGCAGTTCTTC
TRBV11-3	.	TRBJ1-4	few	CASSLDGVYNEKLFF	TGTGCCAGCAGCTTAGATGGGGTTTATAATGAAAAACTGTTTTTT
TRBV6-8	.	TRBJ2-3	many	CAIKDGNTDTQYF	TGTGCCATCAAGGACGGGAACACAGATACGCAGTATTTT
TRBV5-1	.	TRBJ2-1	.	CASSSGLTYNEQFF	TGCGCCAGCAGCTCGGGGCTAACTTACAATGAGCAGTTCTTC
TRBV30	.	TRBJ1-5	few	CAWRTENQPQHF	TGTGCCTGGAGGACGGAAAATCAGCCCCAGCATTTT
TRBV11-3	TRBD1	TRBJ2-4	many	CASSLGGGTGARGYF	TGTGCCAGCAGCTTAGGTGGCGGGACAGGGGCTCGGGGGTACTTC
TRBV5-1	.	TRBJ1-4	.	CASRNTGSANEKLFF	TGCGCCAGCAGGAATACAGGGTCGGCTAATGAAAAACTGTTTTTT
TRBV9	.	TRBJ1-1	.	CASSVTWNTEAFF	TGTGCCAGCAGCGTCACCTGGAACACTGAAGCTTTCTTT
TRBV19	.	TRBJ2-1	.	CASSMWDKHNEQFF	TGTGCCAGTAGTATGTGGGACAAACACAATGAGCAGTTCTTC
TRBV29-1	.	TRBJ1-3	.	CSGGMGGTGNTIYF	TGCAGCGGCGGGATGGGGGGCACTGGAAACACCATATATTTT
TRBV6-1	TRBD2	TRBJ2-7	few	CASSEASQGGYEQYF	TGTGCCAGCAGTGAAGCTTCCCAGGGAGGGTACGAGCAGTACTTC
TRBV7-8	.	TRBJ1-1	many	CASSLFANTEAFF	TGTGCCAGCAGCTTATTTGCCAACACTGAAGCTTTCTTT
TRBV11-3	.	TRBJ2-7	medium-sized	CASSLDGRPYEQYF	TGTGCCAGCAGCTTAGACGGGCGGCCCTACGAGCAGTACTTC
TRBV11-3	TRBD1	TRBJ1-2	.	CASSPSGGNYGYTF	TGTGCCAGCAGCCCATCAGGGGGGAACTATGGCTACACCTTC